The next 5 T cell receptor beta chains were all read from a single sample in a study of T cell responses to AZD1222 COVID-19 vaccine (dated by TCRdb to about 2021). Library creation used the immunoSEQ multiplex PCR assay. TCRdb carries this immuneACCESS record with in-frame sequences only. Its versions omit some clonotypes, under half of them owing to an unresolved V gene in the studies checked, with the rest unexplained. The sample has roughly 130,000 clones on record, approximately 90% of them singletons. The ten largest clones capture 3.1% of the sample. The label giving this sample's time point can be read as: baseline before first vaccination. This specimen was peripheral blood, taken on day 0 of AZD1222 vaccination. These receptors were taken from an adult in good health.

The rearrangement links TRBV6-5 to TRBJ2-7; TRBD1 aligns across 9 bases. V gave up 6 bases and J gave up 4 bases; unmatched junction bases: 7. CDR3 size: 14 residues. The germline gives CDR1 MNHEY, CDR2 SVGAGI. Here the CDR3 reads CASRDDRGKYEQYF. In DNA form, the CDR3 reads TGTGCCAGCAGGGATGACAGGGGGAAGTACGAGCAGTACTTC.

The DNA of the CDR3 is TGTGCCAGCAGTTTTCGAGGGGGTGAAAAACTGTTTTTT. The encoded protein is CASSFRGGEKLFF. The rearrangement uses TRBV27 and TRBJ1-4; D may be TRBD1 (6 bases). The CDR3 runs 13 residues. Germline V lookup: CDR1 MNHEY, CDR2 SMNVEV (reference sequence). V shed 3 bases and J shed 7 bases, with 9 bases lying between them.

The CDR3 DNA follows: TGTGCCAGCAGTTACTCGAGTGAGACCCAGTACTTC. Amino acid sequence: CASSYSSETQYF. The gene calls are TRBV6-2 or TRBV6-3 and TRBJ2-5; the D is unclear. Germline lookup yields CDR1 MNHEY and CDR2 SVGEGT. The CDR3 spans 12 residues. Trimming removed 0 bases at V and 5 bases at J, with 4 bases between.

This sequence joins TRBV7-2 and TRBJ1-2, with TRBD1 identical over 8 bases. J gave up 3 bases and V 2 bases, and 5 bases lay outside the gene matches. CDR3 length: 15 amino acids. Looked up from germline, CDR1 is SGHTA and CDR2 is FQGNSA. Written as DNA, the CDR3 is TGTGCCAGCAGCTTAAAAACAGGGGGGGACTATGGCTACACCTTC. This translates into CASSLKTGGDYGYTF.

The chain recombines TRBV2 with TRBJ2-7; 7 nucleotides line up with TRBD2. The V gene end was trimmed by 7 bases and the J gene end by 0 bases; junction bases not matched to a gene: 6. CDR3 length: 14 residues. CDR1 and CDR2 from the germline V gene are SNHLY and FYNNEI. DNA of the CDR3: TGTGCCAGCATGGGGCGGGGGAGCTCCTACGAGCAGTACTTC. Residues: CASMGRGSSYEQYF.